This T cell receptor (beta chain) appears in the sequencing data of a study of blood T cell repertoires in COVID-19. The wider study: Sites in the United States, Italy and Spain provided acute and convalescent COVID-19 samples. Sources were T cells, B-cell-depleted T cells, or PBMCs; the material itself was cDNA or gDNA.

Only in-frame clones appear in the TCRdb table, and some are missing; sequencing was by immunoSEQ multiplex PCR. The repertoire includes 110,000 or so clones, roughly 82% of them detected once, and 7.5% to 10% sits in the top ten. Germline V gives CDR1 MNHEY, CDR2 SVGAGI. Trimming removed 5 bases from V and 0 bases from J, with 9 bases in between. The CDR3 runs 14 residues. V gene TRBV6-5 combines with J gene TRBJ2-3; D remains ambiguous. The source material was peripheral blood. The receptor's source is a middle-aged woman with acute or convalescent COVID-19. DNA of the CDR3: TGTGCCAGCAGTCGAACGACTAGCACAGATACGCAGTATTTT. This gives the protein CASSRTTSTDTQYF.